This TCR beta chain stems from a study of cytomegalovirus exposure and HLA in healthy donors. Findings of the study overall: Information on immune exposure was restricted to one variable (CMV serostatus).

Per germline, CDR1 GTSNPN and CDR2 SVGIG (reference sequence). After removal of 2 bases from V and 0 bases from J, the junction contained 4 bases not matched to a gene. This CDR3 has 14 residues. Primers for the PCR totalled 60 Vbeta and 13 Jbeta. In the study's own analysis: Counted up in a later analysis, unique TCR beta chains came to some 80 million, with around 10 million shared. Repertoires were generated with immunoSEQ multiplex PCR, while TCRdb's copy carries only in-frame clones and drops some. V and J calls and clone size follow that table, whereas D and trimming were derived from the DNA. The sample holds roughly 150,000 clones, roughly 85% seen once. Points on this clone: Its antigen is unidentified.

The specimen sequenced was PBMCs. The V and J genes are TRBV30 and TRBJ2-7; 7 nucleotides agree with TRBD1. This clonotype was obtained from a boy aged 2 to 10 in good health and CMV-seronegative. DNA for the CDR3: TGTGCCTGGAGTAAGGGGGACAGCTCCTACGAGCAGTACTTC. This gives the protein CAWSKGDSSYEQYF.